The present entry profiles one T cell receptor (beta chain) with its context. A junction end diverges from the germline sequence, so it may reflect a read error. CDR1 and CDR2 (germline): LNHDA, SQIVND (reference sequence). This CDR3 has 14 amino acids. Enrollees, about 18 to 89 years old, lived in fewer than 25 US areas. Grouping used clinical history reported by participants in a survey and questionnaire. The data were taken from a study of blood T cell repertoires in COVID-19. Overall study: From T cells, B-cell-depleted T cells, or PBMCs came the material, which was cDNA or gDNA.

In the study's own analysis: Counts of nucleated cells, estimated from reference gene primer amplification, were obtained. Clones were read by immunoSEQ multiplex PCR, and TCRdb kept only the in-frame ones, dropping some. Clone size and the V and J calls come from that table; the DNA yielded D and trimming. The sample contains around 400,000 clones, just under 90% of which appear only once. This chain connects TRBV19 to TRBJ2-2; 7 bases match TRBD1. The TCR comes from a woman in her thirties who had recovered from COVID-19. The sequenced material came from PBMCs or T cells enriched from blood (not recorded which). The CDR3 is CAGRQGWDTGELFF. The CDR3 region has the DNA TGTGCCGGTAGACAGGGATGGGACACCGGGGAGCTGTTTTTT.